Presented here are 30 T cell receptor beta chains from one specimen sequenced in a study of immunodeficiency. Findings of the study overall: Patient CD8+ T cells had restricted TRB V-J pairing and lower productive entropy than controls. Severe oligoclonality appeared in patient CD8+ T cells, not CD4+ T cells.

These receptors lack a known antigen. Here immunoSEQ multiplex PCR was the method, and the copy in TCRdb shows in-frame clones only, minus some. The sample contains about 190 clones, roughly 72% of which appear only once. Sequencing was done on a sample of CD8+ T cells from blood. These TCRs come from a woman aged 18-30 years with POLD1 deficiency.

Judged by abundance, this clone is hyperexpanded (1% or more). An end of the junction differs from the germline gene, which may be a read error. J is TRBJ2-7 and V is TRBV9; 10 nucleotides align to TRBD2. The CDR3 has 15 residues. CDR1 and CDR2 from the germline V gene are SGDLS and YYNGEE. DNA of the CDR3: TGTGCCAGCAGCTCAGATGCTTATCTAGCGGGAGTCCGTAACTTC. This sequence encodes CASSSDAYLAGVRNF.

This clone was counted between two and nine times. The rearrangement links TRBV27 to TRBJ1-1; D gene ambiguous. CDR3 length equals 14 residues. Trimming pared 3 bases from V and 5 bases from J, leaving 13 bases between. Per germline, CDR1 MNHEY and CDR2 SMNVEV (reference sequence). The CDR3 loop is CASSLTDLGTEAFF. CDR3 in DNA: TGTGCCAGCAGTTTGACGGACCTAGGGACTGAAGCTTTCTTT.

The chain employs TRBV29-1 and TRBJ1-1, with D perhaps TRBD1 (5 bases). Germline CDR1 SQVTM, CDR2 ANQGSEA. The CDR3 length is 12 residues. Deletions cut 2 bases from V and 7 bases from J, with 11 bases between. CDR3 DNA: TGCAGCGTTGAATTAGGACATCATGAAGCTTTCTTT. Encoded protein: CSVELGHHEAFF. The full variable domain, in which reference TRBV29-1 and TRBJ1-1 provide the parts outside the CDR3, is SAVISQKPSRDICQRGTSLTIQCQVDSQVTMMFWYRQQPGQSLTLIATANQGSEATYESGFVIDKFPISRPNLTFSTLTVSNMSPEDSSIYLCSVELGHHEAFFGQGTRLTVV.

This clone appeared a few times. The chain links TRBV11-1 to TRBJ1-1; the D is unclear. The V gene's germline CDR1 is SGHAT and CDR2 FQDESV (reference sequence). The CDR3 has 13 residues. V shed 6 bases and J shed 3 bases, with 11 bases lying between them. For the CDR3, the DNA is TGTGCCAGCAGTGACCTAATCGACACTGAAGCTTTCTTT. Translation gives CASSDLIDTEAFF.

The chain couples TRBV10-3 to TRBJ2-1, with 12 bases identical to TRBD2. Germline V gives CDR1 ENHRY, CDR2 SYGVKD. The CDR3 runs 14 residues. V was clipped by 8 bases and J by 6 bases; unmatched bases: 5. The CDR3 nucleotides read TGTGCCATCCGCCCTAGCGGGAGGGTCAATGAGCAGTTCTTC. This gives the protein CAIRPSGRVNEQFF.

The chain links TRBV5-5 to TRBJ2-3, with TRBD2 matching over 9 bases. J gave up 2 bases and V 1 base, and 11 bases lay outside the gene matches. This CDR3 has 18 amino acids. Germline CDR1 SGHKS, CDR2 YYEKEE (reference sequence). CDR3 amino acids: CASSLRQGGGRATDTQYF. The CDR3 DNA is TGTGCCAGCAGCTTGCGACAGGGTGGCGGGAGGGCCACAGATACGCAGTATTTT. Drawing the rest from reference TRBV5-5 and TRBJ2-3, the complete variable domain is DAGVTQSPTHLIKTRGQQVTLRCSPISGHKSVSWYQQVLGQGPQFIFQYYEKEERGRGNFPDRFSARQFPNYSSELNVNALLLGDSALYLCASSLRQGGGRATDTQYFGPGTRLTVL.

CDR3 in DNA: TGTGCCAGCAGAGTTTTGATAGCTACAGCAAGAAAAAACATTCAGTACTTC. This encodes CASRVLIATARKNIQYF. The J gene is TRBJ2-4, the V gene TRBV21-1. TRBV21-1 is flagged as a pseudogene. The CDR3 is made up of 17 amino acids.

In this sample, this clone turned up once. This chain connects TRBV5-4 to TRBJ1-2, with a tentative D call TRBD1 (5 bases). The CDR3 is made up of 13 amino acids. Trimming took off 4 bases at V and 3 bases at J, with 10 bases between the two ends. The germline CDR1 and CDR2 sequences are SGHNT and YYREEE (reference sequence). The CDR3 sequence is CASSAQGDYGYTF. DNA for the CDR3: TGTGCCAGCAGCGCTCAAGGGGACTATGGCTACACCTTC.

The chain employs TRBV19 and TRBJ2-7; 7 bases fit TRBD2. The germline gives CDR1 LNHDA, CDR2 SQIVND (reference sequence). This CDR3 has 16 residues. The V and J ends lost 0 bases and 1 base, in that order; junction bases with no gene match: 6. The CDR3 region has the DNA TGTGCCAGTAGTATAGAAAGGGACTACCAGTCCTACGAGCAGTACTTC. Translating it yields CASSIERDYQSYEQYF.

The chain combines TRBV4-2 with TRBJ2-7; TRBD2 is a possible D gene (6 bases). V shed 1 base and J shed 6 bases, with 10 bases lying between them. The germline V gene has CDR1 LGHNA and CDR2 YNFKEQ. This CDR3 has 13 residues. The CDR3 is CASSQGRTTEQYF. Written as DNA, the CDR3 is TGTGCCAGCAGCCAAGGACGGACTACCGAGCAGTACTTC.

This rearrangement joins TRBV24-1 to TRBJ2-5; D possibly matches TRBD1 or TRBD2 (5 bases each). The germline gives CDR1 KGHDR, CDR2 SFDVKD. The CDR3 has 17 amino acids. The V gene lost 3 bases and the J gene lost 3 bases, with 19 bases spanning the gap. CDR3 protein: CATSDPRWGSFEETQYF. The DNA of the CDR3 is TGTGCCACCAGTGATCCGCGATGGGGGTCCTTTGAAGAGACCCAGTACTTC.

The J gene is TRBJ2-3, the V gene TRBV7-2; 10 bases line up with TRBD2. V trimming: 4 bases; J trimming: 0 bases; junction bases outside the gene matches: 4. The CDR3 loop spans 16 amino acids. The V gene's germline CDR1 is SGHTA and CDR2 FQGNSA. CDR3 sequence (DNA): TGTGCCAGCAGCTGGACTAGCGGAAGAAGCACAGATACGCAGTATTTT. This sequence encodes CASSWTSGRSTDTQYF.

The chain is built from TRBV6-1 and TRBJ2-1, with D perhaps assigned TRBD1 or TRBD2 (5 bases each). V gave up 0 bases and J gave up 2 bases, with 5 bases separating them. CDR1 MNHNS and CDR2 SASEGT come from the germline V gene. There are 14 residues in the CDR3. CDR3 DNA sequence: TGTGCCAGCAGTGAAGCGGGACCCTACAATGAGCAGTTCTTC. It yields the protein CASSEAGPYNEQFF.

In its sample, this clone was seen a few times. J is TRBJ2-1 and V is TRBV25-1, with 7 bases fitting TRBD2. The CDR3 is made up of 15 amino acids. CDR1 MGHDK and CDR2 SYGVNS come from the germline V gene. J was trimmed by 7 bases and V by 2 bases; bases with no gene match: 8. The CDR3 DNA is TGTGCCAGCAGTGAAGGGACCCGGGGGGATAATGAGCAGTTCTTC. Translating gives CASSEGTRGDNEQFF.

The rearrangement joins TRBV12-5 to TRBJ2-7, with D perhaps TRBD2 (6 bases). Germline V lookup: CDR1 LGHNT, CDR2 FRNRAP. CDR3 length equals 13 residues. V was trimmed by 5 bases and J by 7 bases, leaving 15 bases between them. The CDR3 bases are TGTGCTAGTGGTCGGGACTCTAGCCGGGAGCAGTACTTC. Its protein product is CASGRDSSREQYF. Complete variable domain (other parts from reference TRBV12-5 and TRBJ2-7): DARVTQTPRHKVTEMGQEVTMRCQPILGHNTVFWYRQTMMQGLELLAYFRNRAPLDDSGMPKDRFSAEMPDATLATLKIQPSEPRDSAVYFCASGRDSSREQYFGPGTRLTVT.

V and J are TRBV6-5 and TRBJ2-1, with TRBD2 as a possible D gene (5 bases). The CDR3 consists of 14 residues. Germline CDR1 MNHEY, CDR2 SVGAGI. V was trimmed by 0 bases and J by 5 bases, leaving 8 bases between them. The CDR3 DNA is TGTGCCAGCAGTTACTCTAGCGCGCACAATGAGCAGTTCTTC. Protein product: CASSYSSAHNEQFF.

This clone is hyperexpanded. The V and J genes are TRBV29-1 and TRBJ2-1; D not resolved. The V gene lost 8 bases and the J gene lost 4 bases, with 9 bases spanning the gap. This CDR3 contains 11 residues. Germline CDR1 and CDR2: SQVTM and ANQGSEA. The CDR3 is CSPLIYNEQFF. CDR3 DNA: TGCAGCCCTTTAATATACAATGAGCAGTTCTTC.

This chain connects TRBV2 to TRBJ2-3, with 8 bases matching TRBD2. V was clipped by 6 bases and J by 0 bases; unmatched bases: 2. The V gene's germline CDR1 is SNHLY and CDR2 FYNNEI. This CDR3 has 14 residues. The CDR3 sequence is CASRSSGSTDTQYF. The DNA for the CDR3 is TGTGCCAGCAGGTCTAGCGGGAGCACAGATACGCAGTATTTT.

The chain is built from TRBV5-6 and TRBJ1-1; D possibly corresponds to TRBD1 (6 bases). CDR1 is SGHDT, CDR2 YYEEEE, per germline. The CDR3 consists of 13 residues. The V end was cut by 6 bases, the J end by 11 bases, with 20 bases between. The CDR3 bases are TGTGCCAGCATGCAGACGGGGGCCATGGGGGCTTTCTTT. Translated, it gives CASMQTGAMGAFF.

A note on this clone: Sequence at one end of the junction differs from germline and may be a read error. The rearrangement uses TRBV4-1 and TRBJ1-1; TRBD1 might be the D (6 bases). The CDR3 is 12 amino acids. CDR1 is MGHRA, CDR2 YSYEKL, per germline. Here the CDR3 reads CASSQVLGGPHF. The DNA for the CDR3 is TGCGCCAGCAGCCAAGTGCTGGGGGGCCCTCACTTT.

This chain joins TRBV6-5 and TRBJ2-1; D unclear. This CDR3 contains 11 residues. V was shortened by 7 bases and J by 4 bases, with 5 bases between the two germline ends. The germline V gene encodes CDR1 MNHEY and CDR2 SVGAGI. For the CDR3, the DNA is TGTGCCAGCACCCATTACAATGAGCAGTTCTTC. Translating it yields CASTHYNEQFF.

This clone was recorded once. The chain links TRBV7-9 to TRBJ2-1; 10 bases map to TRBD1. CDR1 and CDR2 from the germline V gene are SEHNR and FQNEAQ (reference sequence). This CDR3 region has 16 residues. Unmatched junction bases numbered 6, after V lost 2 bases and J lost 5 bases. Here the CDR3 reads CASSLTRDRGHNEQFF. DNA for the CDR3: TGTGCCAGCAGCTTAACCCGGGACAGGGGCCACAATGAGCAGTTCTTC.

The rearrangement uses TRBV2 and TRBJ2-3; 7 nucleotides agree with TRBD2. The CDR3 spans 14 residues. The germline gives CDR1 SNHLY, CDR2 FYNNEI. After removal of 9 bases from V and 1 base from J, the junction contained 7 bases not matched to a gene. Written as DNA, the CDR3 is TGTGCCAGGGGACTACGCTTTCGCACAGATACGCAGTATTTT. Amino acid sequence: CARGLRFRTDTQYF.

V gene TRBV4-1 combines with J gene TRBJ1-4, with D perhaps TRBD1 (5 bases). There are 13 residues in the CDR3. Trimming shortened V by 7 bases and J by 13 bases, and 19 bases separated the two germline ends. The germline gives CDR1 MGHRA, CDR2 YSYEKL. CDR3 nucleotide sequence: TGCGCCAGCAAACCCCCGGGCCCGGGGGGACTGTTTTTT. Residues: CASKPPGPGGLFF.

The chain carries TRBV6-1 and TRBJ2-7; 10 nucleotides line up with TRBD1. V trimming: 6 bases; J trimming: 3 bases; junction bases outside the gene matches: 8. This CDR3 spans 15 amino acids. CDR1 and CDR2 (germline): MNHNS, SASEGT. CDR3 region: CASSRPDRGFYEQYF. CDR3 DNA sequence: TGTGCCAGCAGCCGGCCGGACAGGGGGTTCTACGAGCAGTACTTC.

This clone was picked up one time. The rearrangement uses TRBV3-1 (or the pseudogene TRBV3-2) and TRBJ2-1, with a weak D call TRBD2 (7 bases). Trimming removed 2 bases at V and 4 bases at J, with 27 bases between. The CDR3 is 20 residues long. Looked up from germline, CDR1 is LGHDT and CDR2 is YNNKEL (reference sequence). CDR3 nucleotides: TGTGCCAGCAGCCAACGCAAGCGAGGGGGAGGGCCAACCGTATACAATGAGCAGTTCTTC. This encodes CASSQRKRGGGPTVYNEQFF.

V and J are TRBV5-1 and TRBJ1-1; no firm D call. V dropped 0 bases and J dropped 6 bases, with 15 bases sitting between them. The CDR3 runs 15 residues. Germline loops: CDR1 SGHRS, CDR2 YFSETQ. This chain's CDR3 is CASSLARNGVPEAFF. CDR3 coding DNA: TGCGCCAGCAGCTTGGCTCGGAATGGGGTCCCTGAAGCTTTCTTT.

The count of this clone is one. The chain recombines TRBV2 with TRBJ2-7; 13 bases match TRBD2. The V gene's germline CDR1 is SNHLY and CDR2 FYNNEI. The CDR3 is made up of 19 amino acids. The V and J ends lost 0 bases and 2 bases, in that order; junction bases with no gene match: 10. The CDR3 DNA follows: TGTGCCAGCAGTGAAGCGTTCCGGACTAGCGGGAGCATAGCCTACGAGCAGTACTTC. Its translation is CASSEAFRTSGSIAYEQYF.

The rearrangement uses TRBV2 and TRBJ2-7, with D possibly TRBD1 on 5 matching bases. V shed 4 bases and J shed 5 bases, with 15 bases lying between them. Germline V gene sequence: CDR1 SNHLY, CDR2 FYNNEI. The CDR3 totals 14 residues. The CDR3 sequence is CASSGQFPGHEQYF. The CDR3 nucleotides are TGTGCCAGCAGTGGACAGTTCCCGGGCCACGAGCAGTACTTC. Together with reference TRBV2 and TRBJ2-7, the CDR3 gives the full variable domain: EPEVTQTPSHQVTQMGQEVILRCVPISNHLYFYWYRQILGQKVEFLVSFYNNEISEKSEIFDDQFSVERPDGSNFTLKIRSTKLEDSAMYFCASSGQFPGHEQYFGPGTRLTVT.

The rearrangement links TRBV25-1 to TRBJ2-7; D remains unclear. CDR3 length: 14 amino acids. The germline CDR1 and CDR2 sequences are MGHDK and SYGVNS. The V gene lost 4 bases and the J gene lost 0 bases, with 10 bases spanning the gap. The CDR3 sequence is CASSGGMNSYEQYF. The CDR3 bases are TGTGCCAGCAGTGGTGGGATGAACTCCTACGAGCAGTACTTC.